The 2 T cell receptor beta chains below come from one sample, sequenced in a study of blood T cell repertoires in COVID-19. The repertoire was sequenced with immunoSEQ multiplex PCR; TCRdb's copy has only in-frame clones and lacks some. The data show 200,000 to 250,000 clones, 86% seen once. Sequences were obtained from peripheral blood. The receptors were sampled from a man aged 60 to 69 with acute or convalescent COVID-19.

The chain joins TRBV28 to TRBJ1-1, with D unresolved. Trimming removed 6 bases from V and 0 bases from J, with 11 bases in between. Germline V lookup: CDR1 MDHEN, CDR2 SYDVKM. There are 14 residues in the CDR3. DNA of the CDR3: TGTGCCAGCAGATATGAGGGAGTGAACACTGAAGCTTTCTTT. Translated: CASRYEGVNTEAFF.

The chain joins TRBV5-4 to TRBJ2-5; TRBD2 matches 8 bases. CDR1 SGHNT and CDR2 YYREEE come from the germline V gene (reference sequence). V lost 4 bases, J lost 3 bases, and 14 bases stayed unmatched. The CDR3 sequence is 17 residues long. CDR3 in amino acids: CASSPGGTSHVKETQYF. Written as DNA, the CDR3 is TGTGCCAGCAGCCCGGGGGGGACATCCCACGTGAAAGAGACCCAGTACTTC. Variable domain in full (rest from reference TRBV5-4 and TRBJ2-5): ETGVTQSPTHLIKTRGQQVTLRCSSQSGHNTVSWYQQALGQGPQFIFQYYREEENGRGNFPPRFSGLQFPNYSSELNVNALELDDSALYLCASSPGGTSHVKETQYFGPGTRLLVL.